Sequencing of this T cell receptor beta chain was carried out in a study of shared T cell receptors in the human thymus. Unmatched junction bases numbered 12, after V lost 4 bases and J lost 1 base. Germline V gene sequence: CDR1 SGHDT, CDR2 YYEEEE. The CDR3 covers 17 residues. The assay was immunoSEQ multiplex PCR, and TCRdb's table has in-frame clones only and misses some. The data contain some 720,000 clones, more than 75% of them singletons. The data also belong to a second study, concerning human thymus T cells. According to that study: Corrective cardiac operations yielded the resected thymus tissue. Gene usage for V and J segments appeared biased in thymic and blood repertoires. Among unrelated individuals, related research reported thymic repertoires that overlapped highly.

The gene calls are TRBV5-6 and TRBJ1-1, with 8 bases that match TRBD1. The origin of this receptor is a boy under two years old with a congenital heart defect. The sequencing input was thymocytes. The CDR3 sequence: CASSPPGQAVRNTEAFF. CDR3 DNA: TGTGCCAGCAGCCCTCCGGGACAGGCCGTTAGGAACACTGAAGCTTTCTTT.